This T cell receptor beta chain appears in the sequencing data of a study of T cell responses to AZD1222 COVID-19 vaccine. Study-wide results and limits: Spike was spanned by vaccine-associated CD4 TCRs, with dominance at 160-218 and 743-854.

It was second doses at about 4 or about 12 weeks that were pooled. A word on this clone: Its antigen is as yet unknown.

Here immunoSEQ multiplex PCR was the method, and the copy in TCRdb shows in-frame clones only, minus some. The data show some 180,000 clones, with approximately 90% seen just once and around 1.6% held by the top ten. This clonotype was obtained from an adult who received the AZD1222 COVID-19 vaccine. The sequences come from peripheral blood, collected 28 days after the second AZD1222 dose.

Here the CDR3 DNA reads TGTGCCAGCAGCCAAGAGCAGCTTCGGATGGCAATTCAGTACTTC. Translated, it gives CASSQEQLRMAIQYF. V is TRBV4-2 and J is TRBJ2-4; D is undetermined. The CDR3 is made up of 15 amino acids. Trimming took off 0 bases at V and 10 bases at J, with 16 bases between the two ends. Germline V gene lookup returns CDR1 LGHNA and CDR2 YNFKEQ.